Below are 13 T cell receptor beta chains sequenced from a single sample in a study of regulatory T cells in long-lasting Graves disease. Time point reported: persistent/refractory GD, antithyroid drugs over 5 years with positive TRAb. From RNA extracted from PBMCs, the TCR library was made. iRepertoire HTBI primers and Arm-PCR of CDR3 regions built TCR beta libraries. TCRdb called the multiplex PCR reads again in MiXCR, with one record for every CDR3 protein. The sample has 300,000 to 400,000 distinct CDR3 sequences; around a fifth are singletons. This sample comprised peripheral blood mononuclear cells (PBMCs), obtained when the disease was refractory, from a patient treated with antithyroid drugs. The receptors derive from a female donor with Graves disease.

This clonotype was seen repeatedly, ten times or more. The rearrangement uses TRBV24-1 and TRBJ1-5, with D hard to call. Germline CDR1 is KGHDR and CDR2 is SFDVKD. The V end was cut by 0 bases, the J end by 3 bases, with 14 bases between. The CDR3 is 17 residues long. The CDR3 DNA reads TGTGCCACCAGTGATTTGCAGGCGGCTAGGAACAATCAGCCCCAGCATTTT. Protein sequence: CATSDLQAARNNQPQHF.

Ten or more counts support this clonotype. The CDR3 DNA is TGCAGTGCTCCTGGCGTCGGAGAGACCCAGTACTTC. It specifies CSAPGVGETQYF. The chain combines TRBV20-1 with TRBJ2-5; no clear D. Trimming cost V 5 bases and J 4 bases, with 11 bases left between them. The CDR3 runs to 12 residues. In germline, CDR1 is DFQATT, CDR2 SNEGSKA (reference sequence).

There are many counts of this clonotype. This rearrangement joins TRBV10-3 to TRBJ1-2; D uncertain. V dropped 7 bases and J dropped 0 bases, with 9 bases sitting between them. Germline V gives CDR1 ENHRY, CDR2 SYGVKD. This CDR3 has 13 amino acids. DNA of the CDR3: TGTGCCATCACAGGAGATCCTAACTATGGCTACACCTTC. This codes for CAITGDPNYGYTF.

This clonotype was found a few times. The CDR3 DNA reads as TGCAGTGCTATGTCCTACGAGCAGTACTTC. Its translation is CSAMSYEQYF. The chain carries TRBV20-1 and TRBJ2-7; D remains unclear. The V gene lost 4 bases and the J gene lost 1 base, with 2 bases spanning the gap. The CDR3 consists of 10 residues. The V gene's germline CDR1 is DFQATT and CDR2 SNEGSKA (reference sequence).

This clonotype has more than one count but fewer than ten. This chain uses TRBV7-2 with TRBJ1-6; tentatively, D is TRBD1 (6 bases). CDR1 SGHTA and CDR2 FQGNSA come from the germline V gene. Trimming shortened V by 5 bases and J by 3 bases, and 11 bases separated the two germline ends. The CDR3 extends over 15 amino acids. CDR3 sequence (DNA): TGTGCCAGCAGCCCGCAACAGGGCTATAATTCACCCCTCCACTTT. This gives the protein CASSPQQGYNSPLHF. Using reference TRBV7-2 and TRBJ1-6 for the parts outside the CDR3, the full variable domain is GAGVSQSPSNKVTEKGKDVELRCDPISGHTALYWYRQSLGQGLEFLIYFQGNSAPDKSGLPSDRFSAERTGGSVSTLTIQRTQQEDSAVYLCASSPQQGYNSPLHFGNGTRLTVT.

This clonotype was recorded at least ten times. A much larger clone sits a single nucleotide away, making a read error possible. The genes are TRBV7-9 and TRBJ2-7; D call uncertain. The germline gives CDR1 SEHNR, CDR2 FQNEAQ (reference sequence). V shed 1 base and J shed 5 bases, with 3 bases lying between them. The CDR3 length is 11 residues. The chain's CDR3 is CASSLGDEQYF. CDR3 sequence (DNA): TGTGCCAGCAGCTTAGGGGACGAGCAGTACTTC.

There are many counts of this clonotype. V usage is TRBV20-1 and J usage is TRBJ1-2; TRBD1 aligns across 7 bases. The length of the CDR3 is 13 residues. Germline V lookup: CDR1 DFQATT, CDR2 SNEGSKA (reference sequence). The J segment lost 5 bases and the V segment lost 5 bases, leaving 8 bases of the junction unmatched. CDR3 amino acids: CSASTGVRYGYTF. The DNA of the CDR3 is TGCAGTGCTTCAACAGGGGTGAGATATGGCTACACCTTC.

This clonotype occurred many times. This chain joins TRBV28 and TRBJ1-3; D might be TRBD1 (6 bases). CDR1 is MDHEN, CDR2 SYDVKM, per germline. The CDR3 totals 16 residues. The V end lost 2 bases, the J end lost 0 bases, and 11 bases lay between the germline ends. CDR3: CASSLSGGYSGNTIYF. CDR3 sequence (DNA): TGTGCCAGCAGTTTAAGCGGGGGCTACTCTGGAAACACCATATATTTT.

The sample holds many counts of this clonotype. The CDR3 is CASSTTVNTEAFF. The CDR3 DNA reads TGTGCCAGCAGTACGACAGTGAACACTGAAGCTTTCTTT. V gene TRBV12-3 or TRBV12-4 combines with J gene TRBJ1-1; the D gene is possibly TRBD1 (5 bases). Trimming left V 5 bases short and J 0 bases short, with 7 bases between. This CDR3 has 13 amino acids.

Many counts were recorded for this clonotype. This rearrangement joins TRBV6-1 to TRBJ1-2, with 12 nucleotides matching TRBD1. The length of the CDR3 is 17 residues. With 2 bases clipped from V and 4 bases from J, the junction kept 8 bases outside the gene matches. Germline loops: CDR1 MNHNS, CDR2 SASEGT. The CDR3 is CASSEYGTGQGAYGYTF. CDR3 nucleotides: TGTGCCAGCAGTGAATACGGCACGGGACAGGGGGCCTATGGCTACACCTTC.

This clonotype was observed a handful of times. The chain's CDR3 is CSVRDGDQPQHF. DNA for the CDR3: TGCAGCGTCAGGGACGGAGATCAGCCCCAGCATTTT. This chain connects TRBV29-1 to TRBJ1-5, with a possible D match to TRBD1 (5 bases). The ends were cut back, 6 bases at V and 5 bases at J, with 11 bases in the middle. The CDR3 length is 12 residues. The germline CDR1 and CDR2 sequences are SQVTM and ANQGSEA. The variable domain in full, with the rest retrieved from reference TRBV29-1 and TRBJ1-5, is SAVISQKPSRDICQRGTSLTIQCQVDSQVTMMFWYRQQPGQSLTLIATANQGSEATYESGFVIDKFPISRPNLTFSTLTVSNMSPEDSSIYLCSVRDGDQPQHFGDGTRLSIL.

The J gene is TRBJ2-3, the V gene TRBV9, with D unclear. CDR3 length: 13 amino acids. Germline V gene data show CDR1 as SGDLS and CDR2 as YYNGEE. The V end was cut by 0 bases, the J end by 5 bases, with 7 bases between. The CDR3 bases are TGTGCCAGCAGCGTAGTAGAAGGAGATACGCAGTATTTT. The encoded protein is CASSVVEGDTQYF.

This rearrangement joins TRBV19 to TRBJ1-1, with TRBD1 as a possible D gene (6 bases). CDR1 is LNHDA and CDR2 is SQIVND in the germline V gene (reference sequence). The CDR3 spans 15 residues. Trimming took off 3 bases at V and 0 bases at J, with 11 bases between the two ends. The CDR3 nucleotides are TGTGCCAGTAGTATGGGGGGCAGAATGAACACTGAAGCTTTCTTT. It translates to CASSMGGRMNTEAFF.